A selection of T cell receptor beta chains follows, all from one sample in a study of blood T cell repertoires in COVID-19. Assay used: immunoSEQ multiplex PCR; TCRdb lists only in-frame clones, some missing. The top ten clones hold roughly 3.9% of a sample with around 140,000 clones, roughly 87% of them seen once. Specimen: PBMCs or T cells enriched from blood (not recorded which). These receptors originate from a middle-aged woman who had been exposed to COVID-19. The CDR3 runs from the conserved cysteine through the conserved F or W. Rows give clone size only sometimes, using once, few, many, or a class for an expanded clone.

V,length,size,J,CDR3
TRBV5-4,15,.,TRBJ2-5,CASSLGDRTQETQYF
TRBV5-1,14,.,TRBJ2-7,CASSGQGGVYEQYF
TRBV18,14,.,TRBJ1-2,CASSPPGRGHGYTF
TRBV4-1,15,.,TRBJ1-1,CASSQQTGPNTEAFF
TRBV4-1,16,.,TRBJ1-6,CASSQAWQGSNSPLHF
TRBV28,16,.,TRBJ2-3,CASSWGGRQFRDTQYF
TRBV4-1,14,.,TRBJ2-7,CASSQLAGTYEQYF
TRBV5-1,13,.,TRBJ1-6,CASRLTGQSPLHF
TRBV6-4,13,few,TRBJ1-1,CASSKQGGTEAFF
TRBV9,15,.,TRBJ2-3,CASSVELAGADTQYF
TRBV6-6,12,.,TRBJ2-5,CASSLAVETQYF
TRBV2,15,few,TRBJ1-4,CARSGTGGSNEKLFF
TRBV29-1,14,.,TRBJ1-2,CSVGGVEQNYGYTF
TRBV20-1,11,.,TRBJ1-2,CSVPGQYGYTF
TRBV9,14,.,TRBJ1-5,CASSVGTPGQPQHF
TRBV6-5,13,.,TRBJ2-2,CASSTGGTGELFF
TRBV5-1,13,.,TRBJ1-3,CASRETGGNTIYF
TRBV7-9,12,.,TRBJ1-1,CASSLALAEAFF
TRBV9,16,.,TRBJ1-2,CASSSGHALRNYGYTF
TRBV6-5,11,.,TRBJ1-2,CASSYGPTHTF
TRBV7-2,18,.,TRBJ2-2,CASSLWGPRTAQIGELFF
TRBV3-1/TRBV3-2,13,.,TRBJ2-5,CASKGQAGETQYF
TRBV27,15,.,TRBJ1-5,CASNRGLPTDQPQHF
TRBV11-2,15,.,TRBJ2-7,CATPGSGLLRYEQYF
TRBV2,15,once,TRBJ2-2,CASTSGGRNTGELFF
TRBV10-2,14,.,TRBJ1-1,CASTPDTPNTEAFF
TRBV7-3,15,.,TRBJ2-1,CASSLTGGTKNEQFF
TRBV7-2,11,.,TRBJ1-2,CASSPGLLYTF
TRBV9,17,.,TRBJ1-2,CASSVKDRTAINYGYTF
TRBV18,15,.,TRBJ1-5,CASSPSSNVNQPQHF
TRBV5-1,13,.,TRBJ1-6,CASSHTGSPPLHF
TRBV28,15,.,TRBJ1-1,CASSAPGAGVVIAFF
TRBV10-3,14,.,TRBJ1-2,CAIRRTGADYGYTF
TRBV7-2,13,.,TRBJ1-4,CASSFSTNEKLFF
TRBV10-3,14,.,TRBJ2-3,CAISSGGPTDTQYF
TRBV27,13,.,TRBJ1-4,CASSQQGNEKLFF
TRBV5-6,11,.,TRBJ2-7,CASSLYNEQYF
TRBV7-9,16,.,TRBJ1-4,CASSQPGGRGSEKLFF
TRBV7-6,15,.,TRBJ1-2,CASSFGYGGEYGYTF
TRBV19,14,.,TRBJ1-5,CASSKGQGAQPQHF
TRBV2,10,.,TRBJ2-7,CASQGYEQYF
TRBV5-1,17,.,TRBJ2-6,CASGPGQGSSGANVLTF
TRBV2,14,.,TRBJ1-1,CASSGRALNTEAFF
TRBV6-5,13,.,TRBJ2-7,CASSYPGPYEQYF
TRBV5-5,15,.,TRBJ1-2,CASSVTGGLSYGYTF
TRBV27,14,.,TRBJ1-6,CASSPYSYNSPLHF
TRBV6-5,15,.,TRBJ2-2,CASSYQMGGLGELFF
TRBV7-9,13,.,TRBJ2-7,CASSFNRGHEQYF
TRBV4-1,14,.,TRBJ1-1,CASSQGTRGEAAFF
TRBV29-1,16,.,TRBJ1-5,CSVAWTGDLSNQPQHF
TRBV19,15,.,TRBJ2-5,CASTEGRVASETQYF
TRBV4-1,14,.,TRBJ2-7,CASSPDRRVYEQYF
TRBV5-1,18,.,TRBJ2-7,CASSQFTGQSLRTYEQYF
TRBV4-1,15,.,TRBJ2-7,CASSQGLAGGREQYF
TRBV28,12,.,TRBJ1-2,CASESRNYGYTF
TRBV10-3,11,.,TRBJ2-7,CAISEGLAEYF
TRBV3-1/TRBV3-2,13,.,TRBJ2-7,CASSQDMSRKQYF